The T cell receptor (beta chain) under discussion was sequenced for a study of cytomegalovirus exposure and HLA in healthy donors (dated by TCRdb to between 2016 and 2019). For the wider study: An earlier analysis of roughly 570 of the donors reported about 260 Gb of sequence data and roughly 120 million unique TCR beta sequences obtained from around 180 million T cells. Along with the approximately 600-subject first cohort, a separate validation cohort of over 90 different subjects was used. A later analysis re-examined previously published TCR beta repertoires from just over 650 donors and added high-resolution HLA genotyping to investigate patterns of TCR occurrence. To predict cytomegalovirus infection status, the study combined high-throughput TCR immunosequencing, statistical association of individual TCRs with disease status, and machine learning. The number of donors typed differed by locus, with 629-630 for A, B, C, DRB1 and DQB1, around 520 for DQA1, over 600 for DPA1, and about 450 for DPB1. Four to six DR-DQ haplotypes were handled as single units for association and clustering, since linkage in the cohort was strong. About 280 gigabases of sequencing data and around 87 million unique TCR sequences were included in an early release covering 550 to 650 HLA-typed donors. All discovery cohort repertoires had been generated on a single sequencing platform. To decide whether each TCR beta V gene segment behaved as functional or pseudogenic, an earlier analysis of some 600 of the donors relied on high-throughput TCR beta sequencing. Among almost 400 genotyped donors of the cohort, an average of around 240,000 unique TCR beta nucleotide sequences were sequenced per donor, roughly a sixth of them non-productive. The study profiled the T cell repertoires of hundreds of subjects by immunosequencing and related them to cytomegalovirus serostatus. Donor age, sex, ethnicity and CMV serostatus were compiled together with the repertoire data. The genetic ancestry cluster associated with self-reported Caucasian donors included 81% of the roughly 400 genotyped donors. A later genetic analysis took genome-wide SNP genotypes for about three fifths of the 666 donors and used that subset as a discovery cohort. The aim of the study was to test whether cataloging public T cell receptors could identify signatures of past pathogen exposure. In the later analysis, no new phenotypic data were used to find candidate immune exposures; instead, reliance was placed on TCR beta sequences and their occurrence across donors. HLA typing covered class I and class II loci at four-digit resolution.

Library preparation employed the immunoSEQ multiplex PCR assay. A mixture of 60 forward primers for TCR Vbeta segments and 13 reverse primers for TCR Jbeta segments was used in the multiplex PCR. A multiplex PCR assay on genomic DNA amplified the CDR3 region of rearranged TCR beta genes. On the Illumina HiSeq System, the amplified TCR beta libraries were sequenced as 87-base-pair reads. Concerning the study's data processing: Across the roughly 670 repertoires, a later analysis counted roughly 77 million unique TCR beta chains, roughly 11 million of which were shared by at least two donors. Raw reads were error-corrected and collapsed into unique sequences by a nearest-neighbor algorithm in which closely related sequences were merged to remove PCR and sequencing errors. To assign V, D and J gene segments, CDR3 sequences were aligned to IMGT reference sequences. For a sequence to be retained, at least a six-nucleotide match to both a V gene segment and a J gene segment was required. Rearrangements were classified as productive when the CDR3 lacked stop codons and remained in frame with V and J, and all other rearrangements were classified as non-productive. CDR3 was defined by IMGT convention, running from the second conserved V-encoded cysteine to the conserved J-encoded phenylalanine. The earlier analysis of roughly 590 of the donors excluded any sequence lacking an unambiguous match to a single V gene segment. In an earlier analysis of a few hundred of the donors, a V segment was called functional when productive rearrangements were above 56.7%, and segregating when the standard deviation between donors exceeded 5%. A statistical classification framework was built for diagnosing cytomegalovirus status from the catalog of TCR beta chain sequences. A later analysis assigned V and J genes by comparing TCR nucleotide sequences with IMGT/GENE-DB human TR gene sequences. A later analysis assigned CDR3 sequences and most-parsimonious VDJ recombination scenarios with the TCRdist pipeline. In a later analysis, each TCR beta chain was defined by its CDR3 amino acid sequence together with its V-gene family, and reads lacking a unique V-gene family were excluded. As a way to deal with suspected cross-contamination and a sequencing artifact, a later analysis dropped hundreds of nucleotide sequences that were highly shared and had low generation probability. In a later analysis, a clonal expansion index for each public chain was calculated from normalized within-repertoire ranks of inferred template counts. In a later analysis, generation probabilities were computed with a VDJ recombination model fitted to out-of-frame rearrangements, and the resulting probabilities were checked against IGoR. Hypergeometric tests were used in a later analysis to score TCR-TCR, TCR-HLA and TCR-CMV co-occurrence, with a repertoire-size bias correction applied to the TCR pairs. To estimate false discovery rates, a later analysis permuted the HLA or CMV assignments 20 times. A later analysis grouped co-occurring TCRs with DBSCAN, adding TCRdist sequence similarity when clustering within HLA-allele-positive subsets. Co-occurrence clustering excluded repertoires with fewer than 30,000 or more than 120,000 public chains, plus five with anomalous nucleotide sharing. Sourced from immuneACCESS, this table was stored by TCRdb with only in-frame sequences that have V and J called. A share of the clones is absent; for the studies checked, an unresolved V gene accounts for under half, and the remainder has no known explanation. The DNA was the basis for D and trimming; V, J and clone size are from that table. For this sample there are roughly 200,000 clones; 60% to 80% appear just once. The ten largest account for around 2.2% of the sample.

About this clone: Its specific antigen is unknown. Nothing much larger sits one base from this clone, and base qualities are not available.

The cohort comprised 550 to 700 healthy bone marrow donors. All cohort members were sampled while nominally healthy, although unrecorded immune exposures were likely present. The donor tested CMV seronegative, placing the donor among the roughly 340 seronegative members of the cohort. Every donor gave a peripheral blood sample, and the peripheral blood mononuclear cells from that sample were used for TCR beta sequencing. The Qiagen DNeasy Blood Extraction Kit was used to extract genomic DNA from the blood cell samples. Broad study findings and their caveats: A cluster of highly shared sequence variants was judged likely to be a technical artifact of the sequencing pipeline. In the study, some 180 TCR beta chains were listed as associated with cytomegalovirus. An earlier analysis of around 600 of the donors showed that most TCR beta V segments appeared in productive rearrangements either about 90% or about 30% of the time, which broadly matched IMGT annotations. Several of the top co-occurrence clusters appeared to be linked to parvovirus B19, influenza, CMV and Epstein-Barr virus, according to a later analysis. In a later analysis, most CMV-associated TCR beta chains were found to appear HLA-restricted, with HLA associations seemingly driven largely by CMV exposure. A few of the identified cytomegalovirus-associated TCR beta chains were confirmed in vitro to be specific for cytomegalovirus antigens. A later analysis found that TCR association rates varied across HLA loci, with DRB1 alleles showing the most associated TCRs and HLA-C alleles the fewest. A later analysis found that HLA-associated TCR beta chains were more clonally expanded and had lower generation probabilities than equally common non-associated chains. A further reported finding was that TCR beta sequences accurately predicted the HLA-A and HLA-B alleles for most subjects in the first cohort. When HLA alleles, especially DR and DQ, strongly co-occurred, attributing TCR associations to individual alleles was difficult. According to the authors, the approach could potentially be generalized to other disease states and immunological phenotypes. HLA typing was unavailable for some donors at each locus, so association tests used only the typed subset. This cohort had only TCR beta chains sequenced, and the lack of alpha or paired-chain data limited which features could be detected. Across donors, most TCR sequences were observed very rarely, whereas some public TCRs were present in many individuals. V-gene and J-gene trimming of TCR beta chains was associated with a missense DCLRE1C variant in a later genetic analysis, and the association was replicated in an independent cohort. Sequencing depth was assumed to be roughly uniform across donors in the presence/absence analyses, though that assumption may not hold. Linkage disequilibrium might explain the correlated functional status among segregating V segments, but an unknown experimental factor could not be excluded. A later genetic analysis reported fewer N-insertions in productive TCRs among donors in an Asian-associated ancestry cluster than the roughly 700-donor mean. The earlier analysis of approximately 590 of the donors excluded around 17 rarely observed V segments, including chromosome 9 orphons, because counts were too low. Immune exposure information for the cohort was limited to CMV serostatus. A later analysis associated 16,951 TCR beta sequences with specific HLA alleles at a false discovery rate of 0.05. The classifier was reported to diagnose cytomegalovirus status with high specificity and sensitivity in both the original cohort and the validation cohort. Some IMGT-functional V segments, including TRBV6-2 and TRBV6-3, could not be told apart with the 87-base-pair reads, so those segments were excluded.

Germline trimming amounts to 4 bases on V and 12 bases on J, with 15 as the count of junction bases outside the gene matches. CDR1 LGHNA and CDR2 YNFKEQ were looked up in the germline V gene. The CDR3 starts with the cysteine, ends with the phenylalanine, and has 15 residues. Just CDR3 DNA is preserved here, 45 bases in frame from base 1. The sample was PBMCs. This TCR was sampled from a man aged 55-75 years in good health and CMV-seronegative. The receptor chain draws on TRBV4-2 and TRBJ1-1; the central 9 bases match TRBD1. CDR3 loop: CASSPSARDRVLTFF. The DNA sequence is given as TGTGCCAGCAGCCCTTCGGCCCGGGACAGGGTGTTAACTTTCTTT.